This T cell receptor beta chain was documented in a study of Graves' ophthalmopathy and Graves' hyperthyroidism. The germline gives CDR1 MDHEN, CDR2 SYDVKM. The CDR3 runs 16 residues. V shed 8 bases and J shed 1 base, with 20 bases lying between them. TCR beta CDR3 regions were amplified from RNA transcripts. The library came from an HTBI-primed first-round RT-PCR and a second-round multiplex PCR. TCRdb passed the multiplex PCR reads through MiXCR, listing each CDR3 protein once. The sample gives a few hundred thousand distinct CDR3 sequences, 35% to 45% of which show up once; about 4.2% is in the top ten. This clonotype occurred a few times.

The clonotype was recovered from an adult man with Graves' hyperthyroidism. The material sequenced was peripheral blood or thyroid tissue (not recorded which). The rearrangement uses TRBV28 and TRBJ2-5; TRBD2 is a possible D gene (7 bases). In DNA form, the CDR3 reads TGTGCCAGCGGGGGGGCAAAGGGGAGCCGCCAAGAGACCCAGTACTTC. It codes for CASGGAKGSRQETQYF.